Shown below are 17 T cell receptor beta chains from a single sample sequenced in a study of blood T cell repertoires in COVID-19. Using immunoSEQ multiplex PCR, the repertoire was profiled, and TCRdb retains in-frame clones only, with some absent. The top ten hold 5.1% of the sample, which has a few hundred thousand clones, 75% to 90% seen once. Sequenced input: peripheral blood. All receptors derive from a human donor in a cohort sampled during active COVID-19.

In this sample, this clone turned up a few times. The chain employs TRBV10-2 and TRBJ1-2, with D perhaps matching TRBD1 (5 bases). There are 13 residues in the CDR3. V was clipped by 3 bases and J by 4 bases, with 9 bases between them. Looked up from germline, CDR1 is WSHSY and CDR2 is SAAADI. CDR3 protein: CASSEGVAYGYTF. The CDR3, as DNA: TGCGCCAGCAGTGAAGGGGTGGCCTATGGCTACACCTTC.

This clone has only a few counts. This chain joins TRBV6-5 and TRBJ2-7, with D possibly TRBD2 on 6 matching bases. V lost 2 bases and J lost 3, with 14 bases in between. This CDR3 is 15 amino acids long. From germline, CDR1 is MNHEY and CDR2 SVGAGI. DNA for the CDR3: TGTGCCAGCAGTTACCGTTCTTACGGGAGCTACGAGCAGTACTTC. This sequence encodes CASSYRSYGSYEQYF.

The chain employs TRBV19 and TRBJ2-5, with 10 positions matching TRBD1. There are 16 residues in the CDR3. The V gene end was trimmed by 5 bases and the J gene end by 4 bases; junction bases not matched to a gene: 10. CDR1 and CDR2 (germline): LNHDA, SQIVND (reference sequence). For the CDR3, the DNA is TGTGCCAGTAGTCCGCGGACAGGGGGAGGAGGAGAGACCCAGTACTTC. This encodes CASSPRTGGGGETQYF.

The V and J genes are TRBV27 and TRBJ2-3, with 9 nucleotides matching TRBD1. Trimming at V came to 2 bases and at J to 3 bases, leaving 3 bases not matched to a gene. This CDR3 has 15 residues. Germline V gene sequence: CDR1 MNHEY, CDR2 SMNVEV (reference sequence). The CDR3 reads CASSLRDRVTDTQYF. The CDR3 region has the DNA TGTGCCAGCAGTTTACGGGACAGGGTAACAGATACGCAGTATTTT.

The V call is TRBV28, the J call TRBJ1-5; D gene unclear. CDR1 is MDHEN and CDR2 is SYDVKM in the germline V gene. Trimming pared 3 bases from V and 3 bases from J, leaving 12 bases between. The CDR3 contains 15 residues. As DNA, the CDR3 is TGTGCCAGCAGTTTCAGGCAGGCCTTCAATCAGCCCCAGCATTTT. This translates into CASSFRQAFNQPQHF.

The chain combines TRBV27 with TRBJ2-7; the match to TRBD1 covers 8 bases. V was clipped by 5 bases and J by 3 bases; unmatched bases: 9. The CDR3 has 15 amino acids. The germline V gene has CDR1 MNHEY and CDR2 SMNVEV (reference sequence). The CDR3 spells CASSPRTGTIYEQYF. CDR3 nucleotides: TGTGCCAGCAGTCCGCGGACAGGGACGATCTACGAGCAGTACTTC.

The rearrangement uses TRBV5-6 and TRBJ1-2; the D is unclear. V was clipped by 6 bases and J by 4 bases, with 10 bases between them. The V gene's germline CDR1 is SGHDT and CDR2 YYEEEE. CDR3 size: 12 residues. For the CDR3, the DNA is TGTGCCAGCACCCGGGAAGGCTATGGCTACACCTTC. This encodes CASTREGYGYTF.

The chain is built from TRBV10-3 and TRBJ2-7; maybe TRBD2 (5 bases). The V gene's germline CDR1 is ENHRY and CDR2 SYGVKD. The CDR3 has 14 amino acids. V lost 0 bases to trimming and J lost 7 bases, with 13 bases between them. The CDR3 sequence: CAISESTKSWEQYF. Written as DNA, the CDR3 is TGTGCCATCAGTGAGTCGACTAAGAGCTGGGAGCAGTACTTC.

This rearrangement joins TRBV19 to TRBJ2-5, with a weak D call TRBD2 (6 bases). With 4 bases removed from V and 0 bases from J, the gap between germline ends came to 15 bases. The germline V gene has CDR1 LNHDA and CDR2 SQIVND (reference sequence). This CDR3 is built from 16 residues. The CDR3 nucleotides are TGTGCCAGTAGTAGTCCGGGACTGCCGTACCAAGAGACCCAGTACTTC. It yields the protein CASSSPGLPYQETQYF. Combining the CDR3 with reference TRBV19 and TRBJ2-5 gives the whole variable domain DGGITQSPKYLFRKEGQNVTLSCEQNLNHDAMYWYRQDPGQGLRLIYYSQIVNDFQKGDIAEGYSVSREKKESFPLTVTSAQKNPTAFYLCASSSPGLPYQETQYFGPGTRLLVL.

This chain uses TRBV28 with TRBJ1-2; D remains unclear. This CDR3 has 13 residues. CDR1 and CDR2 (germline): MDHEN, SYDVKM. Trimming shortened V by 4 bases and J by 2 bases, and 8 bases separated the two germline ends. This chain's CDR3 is CASSSTVNYGYTF. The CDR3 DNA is TGTGCCAGCAGTTCCACAGTGAACTATGGCTACACCTTC.

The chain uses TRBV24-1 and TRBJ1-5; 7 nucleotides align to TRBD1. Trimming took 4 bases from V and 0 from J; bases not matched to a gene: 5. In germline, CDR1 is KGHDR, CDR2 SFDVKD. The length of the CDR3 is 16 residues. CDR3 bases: TGTGCCACCAGTGACAATAGGGGGCTTAGCAATCAGCCCCAGCATTTT. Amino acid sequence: CATSDNRGLSNQPQHF.

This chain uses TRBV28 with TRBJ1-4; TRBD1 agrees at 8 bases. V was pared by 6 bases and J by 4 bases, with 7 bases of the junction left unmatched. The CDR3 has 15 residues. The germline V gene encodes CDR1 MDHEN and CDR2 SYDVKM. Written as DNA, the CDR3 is TGTGCCAGCAGCGTATTGACAGGGGTTAATGAAAAACTGTTTTTT. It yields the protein CASSVLTGVNEKLFF. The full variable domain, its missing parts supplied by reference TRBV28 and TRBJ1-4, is DVKVTQSSRYLVKRTGEKVFLECVQDMDHENMFWYRQDPGLGLRLIYFSYDVKMKEKGDIPEGYSVSREKKERFSLILESASTNQTSMYLCASSVLTGVNEKLFFGSGTQLSVL.

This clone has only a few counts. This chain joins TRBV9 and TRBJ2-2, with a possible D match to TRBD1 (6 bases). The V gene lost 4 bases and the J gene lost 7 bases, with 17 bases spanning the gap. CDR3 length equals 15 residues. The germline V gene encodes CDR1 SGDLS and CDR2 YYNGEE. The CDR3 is CASSFRGSTSGELFF. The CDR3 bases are TGTGCCAGCAGCTTCAGGGGCTCAACGAGCGGGGAGCTGTTTTTT.

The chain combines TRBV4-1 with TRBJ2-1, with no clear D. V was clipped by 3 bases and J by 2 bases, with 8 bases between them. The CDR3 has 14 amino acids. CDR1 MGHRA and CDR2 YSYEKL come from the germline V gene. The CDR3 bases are TGCGCCAGCAGCCACTTCGGTCCCTACAATGAGCAGTTCTTC. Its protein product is CASSHFGPYNEQFF.

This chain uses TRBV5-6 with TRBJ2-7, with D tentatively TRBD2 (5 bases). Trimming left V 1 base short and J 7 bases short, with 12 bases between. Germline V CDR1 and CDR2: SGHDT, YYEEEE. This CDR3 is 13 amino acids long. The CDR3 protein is CASSLLGENEQYF. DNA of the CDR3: TGTGCCAGCAGCTTGCTGGGAGAGAATGAGCAGTACTTC.

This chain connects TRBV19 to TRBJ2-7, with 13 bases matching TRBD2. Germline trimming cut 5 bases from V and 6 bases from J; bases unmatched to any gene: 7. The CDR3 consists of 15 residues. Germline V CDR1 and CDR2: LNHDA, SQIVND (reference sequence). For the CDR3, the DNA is TGTGCCAGTAGTCCCTGGACTAGCGGGAGTGGCGAGCAGTACTTC. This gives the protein CASSPWTSGSGEQYF.

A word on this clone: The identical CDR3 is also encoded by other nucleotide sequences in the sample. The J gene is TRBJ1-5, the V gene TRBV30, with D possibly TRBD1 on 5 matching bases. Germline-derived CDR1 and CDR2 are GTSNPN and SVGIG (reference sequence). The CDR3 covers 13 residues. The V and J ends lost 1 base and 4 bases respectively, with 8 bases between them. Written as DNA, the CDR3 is TGTGCCTGGAGTGGGGGGGGTAATCAGCCCCAGCATTTT. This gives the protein CAWSGGGNQPQHF. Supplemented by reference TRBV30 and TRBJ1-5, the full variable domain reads SQTIHQWPATLVQPVGSPLSLECTVEGTSNPNLYWYRQAAGRGLQLLFYSVGIGQISSEVPQNLSASRPQDRQFILSSKKLLLSDSGFYLCAWSGGGNQPQHFGDGTRLSIL.